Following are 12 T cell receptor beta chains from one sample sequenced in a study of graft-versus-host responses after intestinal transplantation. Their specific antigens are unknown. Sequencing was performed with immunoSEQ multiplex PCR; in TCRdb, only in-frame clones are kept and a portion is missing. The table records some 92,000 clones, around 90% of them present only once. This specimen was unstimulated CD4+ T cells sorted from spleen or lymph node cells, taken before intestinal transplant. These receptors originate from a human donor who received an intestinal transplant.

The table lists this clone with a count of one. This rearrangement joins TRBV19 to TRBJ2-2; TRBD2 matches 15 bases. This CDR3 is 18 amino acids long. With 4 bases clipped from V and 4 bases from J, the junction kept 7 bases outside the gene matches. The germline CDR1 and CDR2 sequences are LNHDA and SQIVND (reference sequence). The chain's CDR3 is CASSTRTSGRVSTGELFF. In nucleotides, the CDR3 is TGTGCCAGTAGTACGAGGACTAGCGGGAGGGTCAGCACCGGGGAGCTGTTTTTT.

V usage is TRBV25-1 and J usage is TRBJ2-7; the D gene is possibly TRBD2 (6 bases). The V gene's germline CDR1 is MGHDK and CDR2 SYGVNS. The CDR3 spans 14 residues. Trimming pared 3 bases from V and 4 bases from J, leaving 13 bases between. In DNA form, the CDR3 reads TGTGCCAGCAGTGACTATGGGGGGATATACGAGCAGTACTTC. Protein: CASSDYGGIYEQYF.

The CDR3 DNA reads TGTGCCAGCAGTTCCAAAGGGACTATACCGCTTTCCTACGAGCAGTACTTC. Translation gives CASSSKGTIPLSYEQYF. The chain couples TRBV27 to TRBJ2-7, with 7 positions matching TRBD2. CDR3 length: 17 amino acids. Germline V CDR1 and CDR2: MNHEY, SMNVEV (reference sequence). J was trimmed by 1 base and V by 4 bases; bases with no gene match: 13.

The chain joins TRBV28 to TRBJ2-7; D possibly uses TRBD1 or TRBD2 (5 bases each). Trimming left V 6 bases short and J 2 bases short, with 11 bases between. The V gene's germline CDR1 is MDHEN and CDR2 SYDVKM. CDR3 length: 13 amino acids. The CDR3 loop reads CASRRARAYEQYF. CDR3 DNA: TGTGCCAGCAGGAGGGCCAGGGCCTACGAGCAGTACTTC.

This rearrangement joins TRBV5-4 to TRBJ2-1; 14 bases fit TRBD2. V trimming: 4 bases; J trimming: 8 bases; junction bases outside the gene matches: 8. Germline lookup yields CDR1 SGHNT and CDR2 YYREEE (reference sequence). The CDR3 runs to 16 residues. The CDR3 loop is CASSLPGLAGVYEQFF. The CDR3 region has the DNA TGTGCCAGCAGCCTACCGGGACTAGCGGGAGTATATGAGCAGTTCTTC.

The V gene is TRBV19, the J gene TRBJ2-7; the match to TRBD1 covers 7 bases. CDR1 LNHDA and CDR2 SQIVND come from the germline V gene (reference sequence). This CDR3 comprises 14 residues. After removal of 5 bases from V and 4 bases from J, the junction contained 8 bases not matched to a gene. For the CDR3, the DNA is TGTGCCAGTAGTGATTCGACAGGGCGTTACGAGCAGTACTTC. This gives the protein CASSDSTGRYEQYF.

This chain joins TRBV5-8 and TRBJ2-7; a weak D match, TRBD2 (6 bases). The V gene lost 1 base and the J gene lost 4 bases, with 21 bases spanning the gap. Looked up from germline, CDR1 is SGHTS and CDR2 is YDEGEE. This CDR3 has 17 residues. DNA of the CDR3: TGTGCCAGCAGCTTGATTGTAACGGGGGAGAGGGGTTACGAGCAGTACTTC. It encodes CASSLIVTGERGYEQYF. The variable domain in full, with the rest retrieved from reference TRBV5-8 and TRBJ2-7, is EAGVTQSPTHLIKTRGQQATLRCSPISGHTSVYWYQQALGLGLQFLLWYDEGEERNRGNFPPRFSGRQFPNYSSELNVNALELEDSALYLCASSLIVTGERGYEQYFGPGTRLTVT.

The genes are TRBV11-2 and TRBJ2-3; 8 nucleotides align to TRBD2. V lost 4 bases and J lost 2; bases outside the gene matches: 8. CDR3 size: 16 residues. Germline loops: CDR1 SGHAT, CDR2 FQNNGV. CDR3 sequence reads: CASSSRSGSLTDTQYF. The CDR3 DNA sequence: TGTGCCAGCAGCTCACGCAGCGGGAGCCTCACAGATACGCAGTATTTT.

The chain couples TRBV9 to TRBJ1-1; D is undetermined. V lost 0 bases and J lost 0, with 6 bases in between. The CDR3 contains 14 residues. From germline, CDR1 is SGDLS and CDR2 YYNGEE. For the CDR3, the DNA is TGTGCCAGCAGCGTAGGGCTTTTGAACACTGAAGCTTTCTTT. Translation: CASSVGLLNTEAFF.

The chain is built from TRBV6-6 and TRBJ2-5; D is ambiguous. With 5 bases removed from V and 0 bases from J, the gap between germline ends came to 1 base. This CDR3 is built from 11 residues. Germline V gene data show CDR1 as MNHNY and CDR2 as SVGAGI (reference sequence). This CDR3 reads CASSHQETQYF. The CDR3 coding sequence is TGTGCCAGCAGTCACCAAGAGACCCAGTACTTC.

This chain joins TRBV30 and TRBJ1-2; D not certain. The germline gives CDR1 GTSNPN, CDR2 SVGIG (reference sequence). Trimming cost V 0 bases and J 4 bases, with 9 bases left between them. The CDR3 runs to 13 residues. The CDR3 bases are TGTGCCTGGAGTGTCCTGGCGGGCTATGGCTACACCTTC. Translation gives CAWSVLAGYGYTF.

The CDR3 nucleotides are TGTGCCAGCAGCGTAGTAATGGATGGGACCGGGGAGCTGTTTTTT. This encodes CASSVVMDGTGELFF. The chain is built from TRBV9 and TRBJ2-2; no clear D gene. Per germline, CDR1 SGDLS and CDR2 YYNGEE. Trimming shortened V by 0 bases and J by 5 bases, and 11 bases separated the two germline ends. The CDR3 is 15 residues long.